This entry features one TCR beta chain sequence. Clones were read by immunoSEQ multiplex PCR, and TCRdb kept only the in-frame ones, dropping some. Of 300,000 to 350,000 clones in the sample, 80% to 95% were seen once. Germline V gene data show CDR1 as LGHNA and CDR2 as YSLEER. CDR3 length equals 16 residues. Trimming left V 0 bases short and J 2 bases short, with 11 bases between. This sample was taken from a study of blood T cell repertoires in COVID-19. Study background: COVID-19 samples from acute and convalescent phases originated in the United States, Italy and Spain. The cDNA or gDNA used as material had been derived from T cells, B-cell-depleted T cells, or PBMCs.

Enrollment of patients from Seattle took place during active infection, with longitudinal follow-up. The clonotype comes from a woman aged 25-40 years with COVID-19, enrolled during active disease. The chain links TRBV4-3 to TRBJ1-3; D remains unclear. Sequenced material: peripheral blood. The CDR3 region has the DNA TGCGCCAGCAGCCAAGATTTAGGGAGAGCTGGAAACACCATATATTTT. The encoded protein is CASSQDLGRAGNTIYF.